The clone carrying this TCR beta chain was detected only a few times. Antigen unknown. The data derive from a study of regulatory T cells in long-lasting Graves disease. Study-wide points: Accuracy might have suffered from few samples.

Libraries of TCR beta came from iRepertoire HTBI primers plus Arm-PCR of CDR3 regions. TCRdb reprocessed the multiplex PCR reads with MiXCR, giving one entry per CDR3 protein. The data show about 400,000 distinct CDR3 sequences, with approximately 16% seen just once and approximately 8% held by the top ten. The time point here: newly diagnosed GD, antithyroid drugs for less than 3 months. After RNA was extracted from PBMCs, the TCR library was made from it. The CDR3 spans 12 residues. Per the germline V gene, CDR1 is DFQATT and CDR2 is SNEGSKA (reference sequence). Trimming took 6 bases from V and 2 from J, leaving 8 bases between them. A further study also used this sample, focusing on T cells in Graves' hyperthyroidism and ophthalmopathy. From that second work: Patients having uncontrolled infection, another autoimmune disease, pregnancy or lactation were not included. The blood repertoire included most of the expanded thyroid clonotypes above 0.001.

Sequencing used peripheral blood mononuclear cells (PBMCs), obtained at new diagnosis, from a patient treated with antithyroid drugs. The chain links TRBV20-1 to TRBJ1-3, with a possible D match to TRBD1 (6 bases). The receptor comes from a middle-aged woman with Graves disease. The CDR3 region is CSAWTAGNTIYF. CDR3 nucleotide sequence: TGCAGTGCCTGGACAGCTGGAAACACCATATATTTT.